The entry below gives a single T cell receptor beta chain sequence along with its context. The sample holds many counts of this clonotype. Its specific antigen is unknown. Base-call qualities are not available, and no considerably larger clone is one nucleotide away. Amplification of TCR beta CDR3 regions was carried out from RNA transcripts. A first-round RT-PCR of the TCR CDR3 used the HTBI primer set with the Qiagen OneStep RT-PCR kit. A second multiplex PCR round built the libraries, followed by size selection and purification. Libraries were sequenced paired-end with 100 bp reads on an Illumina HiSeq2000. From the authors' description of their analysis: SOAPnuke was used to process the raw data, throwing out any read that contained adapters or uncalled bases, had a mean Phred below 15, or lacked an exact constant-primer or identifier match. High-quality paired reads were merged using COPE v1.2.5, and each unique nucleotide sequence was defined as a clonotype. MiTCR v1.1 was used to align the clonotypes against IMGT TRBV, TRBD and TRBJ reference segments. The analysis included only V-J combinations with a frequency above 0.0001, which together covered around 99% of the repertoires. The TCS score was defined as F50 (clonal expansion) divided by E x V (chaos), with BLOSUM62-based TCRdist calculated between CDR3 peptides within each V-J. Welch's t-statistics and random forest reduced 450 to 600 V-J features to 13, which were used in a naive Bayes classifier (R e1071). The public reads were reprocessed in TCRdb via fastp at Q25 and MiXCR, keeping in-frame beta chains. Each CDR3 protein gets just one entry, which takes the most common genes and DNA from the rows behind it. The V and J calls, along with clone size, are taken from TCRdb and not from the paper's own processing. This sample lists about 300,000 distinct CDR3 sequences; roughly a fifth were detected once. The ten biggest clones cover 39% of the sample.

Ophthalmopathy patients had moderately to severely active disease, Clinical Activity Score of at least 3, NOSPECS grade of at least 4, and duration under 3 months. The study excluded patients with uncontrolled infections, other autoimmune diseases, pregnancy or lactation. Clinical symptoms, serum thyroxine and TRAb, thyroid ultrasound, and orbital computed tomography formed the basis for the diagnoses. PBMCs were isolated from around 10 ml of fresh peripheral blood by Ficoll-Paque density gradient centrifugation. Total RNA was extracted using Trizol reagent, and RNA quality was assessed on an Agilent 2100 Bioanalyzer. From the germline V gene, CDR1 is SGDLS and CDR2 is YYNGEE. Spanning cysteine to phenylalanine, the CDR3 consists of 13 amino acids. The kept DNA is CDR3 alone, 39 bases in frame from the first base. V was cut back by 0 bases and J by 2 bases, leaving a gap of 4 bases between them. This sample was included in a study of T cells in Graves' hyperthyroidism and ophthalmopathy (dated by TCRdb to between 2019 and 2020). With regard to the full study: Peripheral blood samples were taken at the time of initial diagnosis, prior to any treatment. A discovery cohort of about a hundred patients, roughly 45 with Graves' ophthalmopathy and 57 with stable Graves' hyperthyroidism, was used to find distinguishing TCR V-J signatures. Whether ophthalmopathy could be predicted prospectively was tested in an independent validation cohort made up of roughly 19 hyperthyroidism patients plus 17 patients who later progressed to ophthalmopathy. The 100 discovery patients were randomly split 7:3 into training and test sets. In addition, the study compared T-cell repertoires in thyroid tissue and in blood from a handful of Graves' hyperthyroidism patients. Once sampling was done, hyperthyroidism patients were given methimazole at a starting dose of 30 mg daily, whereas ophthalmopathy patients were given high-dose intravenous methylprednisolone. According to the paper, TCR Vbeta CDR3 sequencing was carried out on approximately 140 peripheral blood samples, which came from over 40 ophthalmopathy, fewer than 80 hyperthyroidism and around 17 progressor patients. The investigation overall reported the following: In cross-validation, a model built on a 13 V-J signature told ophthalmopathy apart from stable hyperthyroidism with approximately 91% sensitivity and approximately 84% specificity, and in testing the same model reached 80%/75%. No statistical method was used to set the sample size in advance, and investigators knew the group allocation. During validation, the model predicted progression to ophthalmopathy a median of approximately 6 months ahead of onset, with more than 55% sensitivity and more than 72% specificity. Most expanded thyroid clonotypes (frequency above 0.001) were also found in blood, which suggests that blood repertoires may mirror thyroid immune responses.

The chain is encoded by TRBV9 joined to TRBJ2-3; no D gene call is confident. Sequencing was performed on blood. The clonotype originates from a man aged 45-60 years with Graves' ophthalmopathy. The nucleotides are TGTGCCAGCAGCGTAGTTTCCACAGATACGCAGTATTTT. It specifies CASSVVSTDTQYF.